Presented here are 21 T cell receptor beta chains from one specimen sequenced in a study of cytomegalovirus exposure and HLA in healthy donors (TCRdb year 2017). The protocol used for the library was the immunoSEQ multiplex PCR assay. The source is immuneACCESS, and TCRdb retained only in-frame sequences with V and J called. Part of the clones is not carried over; for the studies checked, unresolved V genes explain less than half of this, and the remainder is unexplained. The sample table holds 200,000 to 300,000 clones, of which about 92% were seen once. Approximately 3.1% of the sample goes to the ten largest clones. Sample: PBMCs. Receptor source: a woman aged 25 to 39 in good health and CMV-seronegative.

The chain recombines TRBV16 with TRBJ2-1, with a weak D call TRBD1 (5 bases). The CDR3 totals 15 residues. V gave up 4 bases and J gave up 0 bases, with 10 bases separating them. Germline V gene data show CDR1 as KGHSY and CDR2 as FQNENV. The CDR3 region is CASSRGLGSYNEQFF. CDR3 bases: TGTGCCAGCAGCCGGGGCCTCGGCTCCTACAATGAGCAGTTCTTC.

The V gene is TRBV28, the J gene TRBJ2-3, with 10 positions matching TRBD1. CDR3 size: 18 residues. Per the germline V gene, CDR1 is MDHEN and CDR2 is SYDVKM. J gave up 3 bases and V 6 bases, and 15 bases lay outside the gene matches. The CDR3 protein is CASRGTGAGGRSTDTQYF. CDR3 bases: TGTGCCAGCAGGGGGACAGGGGCGGGCGGGAGGTCTACAGATACGCAGTATTTT.

J is TRBJ2-4 and V is TRBV28; D gene ambiguous. The CDR3 covers 15 residues. The ends were cut back, 2 bases at V and 2 bases at J, with 10 bases in the middle. CDR1 and CDR2 from the germline V gene are MDHEN and SYDVKM. The CDR3 loop reads CASSLGVRTKNIQYF. In DNA, the CDR3 is TGTGCCAGCAGTTTAGGGGTGAGGACCAAAAACATTCAGTACTTC.

This clone was observed once. The rearrangement joins TRBV5-6 to TRBJ2-6, with unresolved D. Germline V CDR1 and CDR2: SGHDT, YYEEEE. Trimming pared 0 bases from V and 4 bases from J, leaving 8 bases between. The CDR3 consists of 15 residues. CDR3 bases: TGTGCCAGCAGCTTGGGGAGAACAGGGGCCAACGTCCTGACTTTC. Encoded protein: CASSLGRTGANVLTF.

V usage is TRBV7-9 and J usage is TRBJ2-5; D is perhaps TRBD2 (5 bases). With 6 bases removed from V and 5 bases from J, the gap between germline ends came to 13 bases. CDR3 size: 13 residues. The germline V gene encodes CDR1 SEHNR and CDR2 FQNEAQ (reference sequence). CDR3 nucleotides: TGTGCCAGCAGAGTCCTAGCCCCCGAGACCCAGTACTTC. Encoded protein: CASRVLAPETQYF.

This chain joins TRBV28 and TRBJ2-7, with 12 bases lining up with TRBD2. The CDR3 length is 16 residues. V dropped 0 bases and J dropped 5; count of bases not matched to a gene: 5. CDR1 is MDHEN, CDR2 SYDVKM, per germline. The CDR3 DNA reads as TGTGCCAGCAGTTTATGGACTAGCGGGAGCGGAAACGAGCAGTACTTC. The encoded protein is CASSLWTSGSGNEQYF.

The rearrangement links TRBV4-2 to TRBJ2-2; 9 bases agree with TRBD2. Germline V lookup: CDR1 LGHNA, CDR2 YNFKEQ. CDR3 length: 15 amino acids. V lost 2 bases and J lost 6; bases outside the gene matches: 4. The CDR3 nucleotides read TGTGCCAGCAGCCAACGAGCGGGAGGCGCCGGGGAGCTGTTTTTT. Residues: CASSQRAGGAGELFF.

V gene TRBV30 combines with J gene TRBJ2-1; no clear D gene. V was pared by 5 bases and J by 7 bases, with 9 bases between. Germline CDR1 is GTSNPN and CDR2 is SVGIG (reference sequence). This CDR3 contains 11 residues. The CDR3 sequence is CAWGRSNEQFF. The DNA of the CDR3 is TGTGCCTGGGGGCGAAGTAATGAGCAGTTCTTC.

V is TRBV4-3 and J is TRBJ2-5, with D tentatively TRBD2 (6 bases). This CDR3 is built from 16 residues. V was clipped by 1 base and J by 3 bases, with 15 bases between them. Germline V gene lookup returns CDR1 LGHNA and CDR2 YSLEER. The CDR3 loop reads CASSQVFSGYEETQYF. In nucleotides, the CDR3 is TGCGCCAGCAGCCAAGTATTTAGCGGTTACGAAGAGACCCAGTACTTC.

The chain employs TRBV27 and TRBJ2-7; 11 positions agree with TRBD2. This CDR3 has 21 residues. V shed 5 bases, J shed 4 bases, and the junction held 25 bases outside the gene matches. The germline V gene has CDR1 MNHEY and CDR2 SMNVEV (reference sequence). The CDR3 bases are TGTGCCAGCAGTCTAAGTCCACCCGGGACTAGCGGAAGCCCCTCTCATTACGAGCAGTACTTC. Its protein is CASSLSPPGTSGSPSHYEQYF.

The gene calls are TRBV28 and TRBJ1-5; no reliable D call. CDR1 and CDR2 (germline): MDHEN, SYDVKM. V lost 7 bases, J lost 2 bases, and 15 bases lay in between. There are 15 residues in the CDR3. CDR3 bases: TGTGCCAGCAAAATCGGGATTTGGGGCAATCAGCCCCAGCATTTT. Translated, it gives CASKIGIWGNQPQHF.

The V gene is TRBV19, the J gene TRBJ1-5; perhaps TRBD1 as D (5 bases). The CDR3 covers 12 residues. V was trimmed by 5 bases and J by 8 bases, leaving 10 bases between them. Germline V gene lookup returns CDR1 LNHDA and CDR2 SQIVND (reference sequence). Here the CDR3 reads CASSRGFEPQHF. In nucleotides, the CDR3 is TGTGCCAGTAGTCGGGGGTTTGAGCCCCAGCATTTT.

The chain uses TRBV29-1 and TRBJ1-1, with no clear D. The CDR3 is 10 amino acids. V lost 4 bases to trimming and J lost 3 bases, with 3 bases between them. Germline CDR1 and CDR2: SQVTM and ANQGSEA. Here the CDR3 reads CSVGDTEAFF. The CDR3 DNA follows: TGCAGCGTTGGTGACACTGAAGCTTTCTTT.

CDR3 residues: CASSSGISGANVLTF. DNA for the CDR3: TGTGCCAGTAGTTCAGGGATTTCTGGGGCCAACGTCCTGACTTTC. The chain employs TRBV19 and TRBJ2-6, with TRBD1 as a possible D gene (5 bases). CDR1 is LNHDA, CDR2 SQIVND, per germline (reference sequence). This CDR3 comprises 15 residues. Trimming cost V 5 bases and J 1 base, with 9 bases left between them.

J is TRBJ2-3 and V is TRBV27, with 7 bases that match TRBD1. V was clipped by 10 bases and J by 3 bases; unmatched bases: 13. Germline CDR1 is MNHEY and CDR2 is SMNVEV (reference sequence). The CDR3 has 15 amino acids. The CDR3 bases are TGTGCCACCCTGGAGAGGGGGCGGAGGACAGATACGCAGTATTTT. It yields the protein CATLERGRRTDTQYF.

The rearrangement uses TRBV4-3 and TRBJ2-1; 11 bases align to TRBD2. CDR1 and CDR2 (germline): LGHNA, YSLEER. V dropped 1 base and J dropped 10; count of bases not matched to a gene: 6. This CDR3 has 15 residues. CDR3: CASSQGTSGFEEQFF. The CDR3 region has the DNA TGCGCCAGCAGCCAAGGGACTAGCGGGTTCGAGGAGCAGTTCTTC.

This clone appeared once. This chain joins TRBV6-5 and TRBJ1-2; unclear D gene. This CDR3 comprises 13 residues. Per germline, CDR1 MNHEY and CDR2 SVGAGI. The ends were cut back, 4 bases at V and 4 bases at J, with 10 bases in the middle. For the CDR3, the DNA is TGTGCCAGCAGTTTCGAAGGACCCTATGGCTACACCTTC. It translates to CASSFEGPYGYTF.

The chain is built from TRBV28 and TRBJ2-7; 7 bases map to TRBD1. Looked up from germline, CDR1 is MDHEN and CDR2 is SYDVKM. This CDR3 spans 17 amino acids. The trim removed 6 bases at V and 1 base at J, leaving 15 bases unmatched. Here the CDR3 reads CASRLRGETGLSYEQYF. The DNA for the CDR3 is TGTGCCAGCAGGTTAAGGGGCGAGACAGGGTTATCCTACGAGCAGTACTTC.

On this clone itself: Other DNA sequences of this sample code for an identical CDR3. The rearrangement uses TRBV7-9 and TRBJ1-1; 8 nucleotides align to TRBD1. V lost 1 base, J lost 1 base, and 2 bases stayed unmatched. This CDR3 has 15 amino acids. The germline V gene encodes CDR1 SEHNR and CDR2 FQNEAQ (reference sequence). In DNA, the CDR3 is TGTGCCAGCAGCTTAGGCGGACAGGGGAACACTGAAGCTTTCTTT. Translation gives CASSLGGQGNTEAFF.

This chain uses TRBV2 with TRBJ2-1; the match to TRBD1 covers 10 bases. CDR3 length equals 15 residues. Germline trimming cut 0 bases from V and 7 bases from J; bases unmatched to any gene: 3. Germline CDR1 reads SNHLY; CDR2 reads FYNNEI. Here the CDR3 DNA reads TGTGCCAGCAGTGAAGCCGGGACAGGGGTTAATGAGCAGTTCTTC. This encodes CASSEAGTGVNEQFF.

This clone has a single count. The chain joins TRBV27 to TRBJ1-5; D is undetermined. Germline V gene sequence: CDR1 MNHEY, CDR2 SMNVEV (reference sequence). V lost 4 bases and J 0 bases, leaving 13 bases between the germline ends. CDR3 length equals 16 residues. The CDR3 protein is CASSSTAVLSNQPQHF. In DNA form, the CDR3 reads TGTGCCAGCAGTTCAACAGCGGTTCTTAGCAATCAGCCCCAGCATTTT.